The clone carrying this T cell receptor beta chain was observed many times. Its antigen remains unidentified. The entry originates in a study of T cells after yellow fever vaccination. At the level of the study: Fractions of limited cellularity were prepared by means of SMART-Seq v4 Ultra Low Input.

The study made its TCR cDNA through 5'RACE template switching. That step introduced a universal primer site along with UMIs. MiXCR, applied by TCRdb to the 5' RACE reads, yields one record per CDR3 protein. The profile covers around 100,000 distinct CDR3 sequences, with 8.4% appearing a single time and roughly 25% taken by the ten largest. Study observations and caveats: Peaking faster, on day 5 versus 15, the secondary response was nonetheless weaker. Most clones from primary vaccination were detected again post-booster (almost 98% CD4, about 88% CD8).

Here the sequenced sample was CD8+ T cells sorted from PBMCs, taken 45 days after the yellow fever booster vaccination. This sequence originates from a young man who received the YFV17D yellow fever vaccine.

The CDR3 spells CASSSTVAGELFF. The CDR3, as DNA: TGTGCCAGCAGTTCGACAGTTGCCGGGGAGCTGTTTTTT. The chain employs TRBV6-5 and TRBJ2-2, with TRBD1 as a possible D gene (5 bases). The germline CDR1 and CDR2 sequences are MNHEY and SVGAGI. CDR3 size: 13 residues. V shed 4 bases and J shed 6 bases, with 9 bases lying between them.